The 12 T cell receptor beta chains given below trace back to one sample, sequenced in a study of T cell clonotyping in hematopoietic cell transplantation. The assay was immunoSEQ multiplex PCR, and TCRdb's table has in-frame clones only and misses some. The table has about 5,600 clones, 65% to 70% seen once. The specimen comprised PBMCs, sampled 180 days after allogeneic stem cell transplant. These receptors were taken from a male patient in his fifties who had an allogeneic stem cell transplant from an unrelated donor, so the T cells may come from the graft donor. Some clones in this sample may be carry-over from other donors' samples.

In its sample, this clone is medium-sized (0.01 to 0.1%). The chain uses TRBV5-5 and TRBJ1-2; TRBD1 aligns across 9 bases. V dropped 2 bases and J dropped 4; count of bases not matched to a gene: 6. The CDR3 covers 15 residues. Per the germline V gene, CDR1 is SGHKS and CDR2 is YYEKEE (reference sequence). DNA of the CDR3: TGTGCCAGCAGCTTACGAACAGGGGGCGTCTATGGCTACACCTTC. Translating it yields CASSLRTGGVYGYTF.

V gene TRBV2 combines with J gene TRBJ2-3, with TRBD1 identical over 10 bases. Germline V CDR1 and CDR2: SNHLY, FYNNEI. CDR3 length equals 15 residues. J lost 5 bases, V lost 6 bases, and 8 bases had no gene match. The CDR3 loop is CASRGTGDSGDTQYF. The CDR3, as DNA: TGTGCCAGCAGGGGGACAGGGGATAGTGGAGATACGCAGTATTTT.

The J gene is TRBJ1-1, the V gene TRBV7-2; 7 bases align to TRBD1. Germline V gene data show CDR1 as SGHTA and CDR2 as FQGNSA. The CDR3 consists of 12 residues. The ends lost 2 bases at V and 7 bases at J; junction bases unmatched: 1. The CDR3 DNA reads TGTGCCAGCAGCTTACGGGACAGTGAAGCTTTCTTT. Its translation: CASSLRDSEAFF.

V gene TRBV5-1 combines with J gene TRBJ1-2; no clear D gene. Germline V gives CDR1 SGHRS, CDR2 YFSETQ. Trimming removed 4 bases from V and 4 bases from J, with 20 bases in between. This CDR3 has 16 residues. The CDR3 sequence is CASSPSGGETPYGYTF. As DNA, the CDR3 is TGCGCCAGCAGCCCCAGCGGTGGGGAAACCCCCTATGGCTACACCTTC.

This chain uses TRBV7-2 with TRBJ1-5; no clear D. The V and J ends lost 5 bases and 6 bases respectively, with 8 bases between them. Germline V gene data show CDR1 as SGHTA and CDR2 as FQGNSA. CDR3 length: 12 amino acids. The CDR3 protein is CASSPYGQPQHF. The CDR3 DNA reads as TGTGCCAGCAGCCCTTATGGTCAGCCCCAGCATTTT. The variable domain in full, with the rest retrieved from reference TRBV7-2 and TRBJ1-5, is GAGVSQSPSNKVTEKGKDVELRCDPISGHTALYWYRQSLGQGLEFLIYFQGNSAPDKSGLPSDRFSAERTGGSVSTLTIQRTQQEDSAVYLCASSPYGQPQHFGDGTRLSIL.

In its sample, this clone was seen once. The chain recombines TRBV28 with TRBJ2-7; tentatively, D is TRBD1 (6 bases). Trimming left V 5 bases short and J 1 base short, with 12 bases between. Germline lookup yields CDR1 MDHEN and CDR2 SYDVKM. The CDR3 sequence is 14 residues long. CDR3 bases: TGTGCCAGCAGTGGGGACACGGGGTCCTACGAGCAGTACTTC. Protein product: CASSGDTGSYEQYF.

In this sample, this clone turned up a few times. This chain connects TRBV19 to TRBJ1-4; no clear D gene. The CDR3 has 12 residues. Germline V CDR1 and CDR2: LNHDA, SQIVND (reference sequence). Trimming removed 5 bases from V and 11 bases from J, with 12 bases in between. This CDR3 reads CASSSGGVKLFF. The CDR3, as DNA: TGTGCCAGTAGTTCGGGAGGTGTGAAACTGTTTTTT.

This clone is termed medium-sized (0.01 to 0.1%). The V call is TRBV7-9, the J call TRBJ2-1; TRBD2 matches at 12 bases. This CDR3 contains 18 residues. Germline V gene sequence: CDR1 SEHNR, CDR2 FQNEAQ (reference sequence). Trimming at V came to 1 base and at J to 3 bases, leaving 7 bases not matched to a gene. The CDR3 is CASSLELAGGLIYNEQFF. Here the CDR3 DNA reads TGTGCCAGCAGCTTAGAACTAGCGGGGGGCCTCATCTACAATGAGCAGTTCTTC.

The rearrangement links TRBV30 to TRBJ1-1; D ambiguous. The V and J ends lost 6 bases and 3 bases respectively, with 14 bases between them. The CDR3 covers 13 residues. CDR1 and CDR2 from the germline V gene are GTSNPN and SVGIG (reference sequence). The CDR3 protein is CACQLSGDTEAFF. DNA for the CDR3: TGTGCCTGCCAGTTGAGCGGAGACACTGAAGCTTTCTTT.

J is TRBJ1-2 and V is TRBV5-4; D unclear. Germline V gene lookup returns CDR1 SGHNT and CDR2 YYREEE (reference sequence). This CDR3 spans 12 amino acids. V lost 1 base and J 8 bases, leaving 9 bases between the germline ends. CDR3 nucleotides: TGTGCCAGCAGCTTGCTAAATCGGGGCTACACCTTC. Amino acid sequence: CASSLLNRGYTF.

This chain connects TRBV5-6 to TRBJ1-2; the match to TRBD1 covers 9 bases. V shed 7 bases and J 8 bases; nucleotides not matched to a gene: 9. Germline lookup yields CDR1 SGHDT and CDR2 YYEEEE. This CDR3 has 13 residues. CDR3 sequence: CASHRDREKGYTF. For the CDR3, the DNA is TGTGCCAGCCACCGGGACAGGGAAAAAGGCTACACCTTC.

The rearrangement uses TRBV5-4 and TRBJ1-3; tentative D call: TRBD1 (5 bases). There are 16 residues in the CDR3. The V gene lost 0 bases and the J gene lost 2 bases, with 12 bases spanning the gap. Germline V gene lookup returns CDR1 SGHNT and CDR2 YYREEE (reference sequence). The CDR3 nucleotides are TGTGCCAGCAGCTTGGCAGGGCCACGCGCTGGAAACACCATATATTTT. This encodes CASSLAGPRAGNTIYF.